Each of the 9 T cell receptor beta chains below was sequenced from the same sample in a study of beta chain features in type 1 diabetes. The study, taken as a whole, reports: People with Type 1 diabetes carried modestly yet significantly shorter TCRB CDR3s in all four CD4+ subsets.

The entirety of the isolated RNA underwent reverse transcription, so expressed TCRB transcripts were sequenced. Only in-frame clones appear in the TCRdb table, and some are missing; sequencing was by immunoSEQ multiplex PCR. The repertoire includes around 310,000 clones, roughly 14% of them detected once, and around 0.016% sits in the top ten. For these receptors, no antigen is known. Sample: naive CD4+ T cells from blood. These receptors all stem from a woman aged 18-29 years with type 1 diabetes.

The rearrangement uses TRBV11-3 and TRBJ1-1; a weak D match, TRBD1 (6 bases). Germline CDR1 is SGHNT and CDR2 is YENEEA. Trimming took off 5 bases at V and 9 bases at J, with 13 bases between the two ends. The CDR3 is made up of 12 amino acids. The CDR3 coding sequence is TGTGCCAGCAGCCCGGGGACACACCAAGCTTTCTTT. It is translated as CASSPGTHQAFF.

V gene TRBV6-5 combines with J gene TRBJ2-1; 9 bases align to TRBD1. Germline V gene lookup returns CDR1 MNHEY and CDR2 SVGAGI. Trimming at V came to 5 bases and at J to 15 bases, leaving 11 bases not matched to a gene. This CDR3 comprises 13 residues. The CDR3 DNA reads TGTGCCAGCAGTACCCGGGACAGGGCCCTTCGGTTCTTC. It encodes CASSTRDRALRFF.

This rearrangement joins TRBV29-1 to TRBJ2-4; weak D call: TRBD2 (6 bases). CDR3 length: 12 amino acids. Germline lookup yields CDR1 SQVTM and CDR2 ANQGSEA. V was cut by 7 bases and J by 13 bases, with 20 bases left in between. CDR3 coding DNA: TGCAGCGCCCATTGGGACTCCGGGCGACAGTACTTC. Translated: CSAHWDSGRQYF.

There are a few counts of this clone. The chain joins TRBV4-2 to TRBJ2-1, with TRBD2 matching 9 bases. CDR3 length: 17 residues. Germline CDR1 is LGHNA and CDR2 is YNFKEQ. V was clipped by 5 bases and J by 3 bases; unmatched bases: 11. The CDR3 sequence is CASSSLGGRADYNEQFF. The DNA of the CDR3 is TGTGCCAGCAGCAGCCTCGGCGGGAGGGCCGACTACAATGAGCAGTTCTTC.

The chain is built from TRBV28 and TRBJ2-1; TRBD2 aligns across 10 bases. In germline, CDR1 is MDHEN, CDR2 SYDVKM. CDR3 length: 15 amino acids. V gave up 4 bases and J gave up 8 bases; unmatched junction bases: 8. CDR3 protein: CASSYRLAGPYEQFF. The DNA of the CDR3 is TGTGCCAGCAGTTACAGACTAGCGGGTCCCTATGAGCAGTTCTTC.

In DNA, the CDR3 is TGTGCCAGCAGCGATCGACTAGCGGGAGCTGGAAAGACCCAGTACTTC. This translates into CASSDRLAGAGKTQYF. J is TRBJ2-5 and V is TRBV11-3; 12 bases agree with TRBD2. V shed 5 bases and J 6 bases; nucleotides not matched to a gene: 10. The CDR3 has 16 amino acids. Germline V gene data show CDR1 as SGHNT and CDR2 as YENEEA. Based on the CDR3 plus reference TRBV11-3 and TRBJ2-5, the full variable domain is EAGVVQSPRYKIIEKKQPVAFWCNPISGHNTLYWYLQNLGQGPELLIRYENEEAVDDSQLPKDRFSAERLKGVDSTLKIQPAELGDSAVYLCASSDRLAGAGKTQYFGPGTRLLVL.

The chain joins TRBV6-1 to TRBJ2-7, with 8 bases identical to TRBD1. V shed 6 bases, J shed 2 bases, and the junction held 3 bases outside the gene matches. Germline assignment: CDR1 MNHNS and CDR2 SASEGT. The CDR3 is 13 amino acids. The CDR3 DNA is TGTGCCAGCAGAGACAGGGGCCCCTACGAGCAGTACGTC. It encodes CASRDRGPYEQYV.

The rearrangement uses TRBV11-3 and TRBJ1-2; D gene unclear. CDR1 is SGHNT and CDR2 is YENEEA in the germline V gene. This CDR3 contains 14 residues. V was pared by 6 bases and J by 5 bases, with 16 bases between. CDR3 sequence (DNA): TGTGCCAGCAGTACTGAAGCGGATGCTTATGGCTACACCTTC. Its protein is CASSTEADAYGYTF.

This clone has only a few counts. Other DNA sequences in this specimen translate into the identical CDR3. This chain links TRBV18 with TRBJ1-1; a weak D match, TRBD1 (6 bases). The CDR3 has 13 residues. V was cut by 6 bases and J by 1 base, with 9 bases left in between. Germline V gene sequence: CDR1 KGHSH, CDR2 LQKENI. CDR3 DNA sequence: TGTGCCAGCTCCAAGGACAGGAACACTGAAGCTTTCTTT. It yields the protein CASSKDRNTEAFF.